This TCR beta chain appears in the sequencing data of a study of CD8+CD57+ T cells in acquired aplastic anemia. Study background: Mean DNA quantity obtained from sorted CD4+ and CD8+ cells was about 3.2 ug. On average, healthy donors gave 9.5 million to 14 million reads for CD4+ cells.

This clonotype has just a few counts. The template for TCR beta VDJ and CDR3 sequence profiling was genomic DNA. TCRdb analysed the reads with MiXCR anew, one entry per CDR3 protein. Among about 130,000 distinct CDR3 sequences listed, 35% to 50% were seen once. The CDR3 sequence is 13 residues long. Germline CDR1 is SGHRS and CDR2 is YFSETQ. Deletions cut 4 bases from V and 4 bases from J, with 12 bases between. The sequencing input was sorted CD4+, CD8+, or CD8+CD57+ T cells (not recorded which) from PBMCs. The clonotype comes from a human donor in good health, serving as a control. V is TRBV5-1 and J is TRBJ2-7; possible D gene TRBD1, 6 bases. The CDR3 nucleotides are TGCGCCAGCAGCGTCGGCAGGGGTTACGAGCAGTACTTC. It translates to CASSVGRGYEQYF.